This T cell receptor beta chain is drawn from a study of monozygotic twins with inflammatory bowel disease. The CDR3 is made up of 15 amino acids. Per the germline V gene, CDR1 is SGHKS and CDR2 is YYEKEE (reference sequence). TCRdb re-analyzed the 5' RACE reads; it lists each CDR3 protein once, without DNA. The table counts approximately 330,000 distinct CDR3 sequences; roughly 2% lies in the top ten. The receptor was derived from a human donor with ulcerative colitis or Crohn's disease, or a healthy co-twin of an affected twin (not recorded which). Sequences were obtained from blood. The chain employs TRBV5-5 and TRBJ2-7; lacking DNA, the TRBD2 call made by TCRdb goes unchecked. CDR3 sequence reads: CASSFTTSGSYEQYF. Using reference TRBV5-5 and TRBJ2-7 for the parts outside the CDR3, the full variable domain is DAGVTQSPTHLIKTRGQQVTLRCSPISGHKSVSWYQQVLGQGPQFIFQYYEKEERGRGNFPDRFSARQFPNYSSELNVNALLLGDSALYLCASSFTTSGSYEQYFGPGTRLTVT.